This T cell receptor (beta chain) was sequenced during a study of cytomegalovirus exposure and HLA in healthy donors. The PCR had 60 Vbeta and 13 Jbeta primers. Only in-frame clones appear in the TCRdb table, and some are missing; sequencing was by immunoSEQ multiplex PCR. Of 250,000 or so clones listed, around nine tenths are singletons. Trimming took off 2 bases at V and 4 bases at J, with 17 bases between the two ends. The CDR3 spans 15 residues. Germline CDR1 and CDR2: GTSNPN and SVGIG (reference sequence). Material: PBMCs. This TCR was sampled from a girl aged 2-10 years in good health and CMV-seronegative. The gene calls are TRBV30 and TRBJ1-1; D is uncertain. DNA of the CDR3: TGTGCCTGGAGTTGGGGAGAGGGCTCGTCCACTGAAGCTTTCTTT. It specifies CAWSWGEGSSTEAFF.